This is a list of T cell receptor beta chains from one sample in a study of T cells in Graves' hyperthyroidism and ophthalmopathy. TCRdb independently ran MiXCR on the multiplex PCR reads; one entry per CDR3 protein. The table includes some 370,000 distinct CDR3 sequences, over 12% detected once. Specimen: blood. The receptors derive from a middle-aged man with Graves' ophthalmopathy. Both conserved end residues are part of each CDR3. A D gene is named only where the DNA matches it firmly. For some rows the clone size is stated as once, few or many, or as a class when expanded; others skip it.

NA,TRBJ1-2,TRBV27,NA,TGTGCCAGCAGGGGACCGAACTATGGCTACACCTTC,CASRGPNYGYTF
NA,TRBJ2-5,TRBV7-9,few,TGTGCCAGCAGCTCGGAAGGTACCTGGTACTTC,CASSSEGTWYF
NA,TRBJ2-7,TRBV19,many,TGTGCCAGTAGTATAGAGACACCCTCCTACGAGCAGTACTTC,CASSIETPSYEQYF
TRBD2,TRBJ2-2,TRBV27,NA,TGTGCCAGCACCCGGACTAGCGGGGGAACCGGGGAGCTGTTTTTT,CASTRTSGGTGELFF
NA,TRBJ2-7,TRBV7-9,NA,TGTGCCAGCAGCTTCACAAACTACGAGCAGTACTTC,CASSFTNYEQYF
NA,TRBJ2-2,TRBV10-3,NA,TGTGCCGCAGGGGACCACTTACAAAACACCGGGGAGCTGTTTTTT,CAAGDHLQNTGELFF
NA,TRBJ2-5,TRBV6-1,once,TGTGCCAGCGGGCTACTGGGGACCCAGTACTTC,CASGLLGTQYF
TRBD2,TRBJ2-1,TRBV7-8,many,TGTGCCAGCAGCTTAACCGGGACTAGCGGCTCCTACAATGAGCAGTTCTTC,CASSLTGTSGSYNEQFF
TRBD2,TRBJ2-7,TRBV7-9,many,TGTGCCAGCAGCTCGACTAGCGGGAGTTCGCAGTACTTC,CASSSTSGSSQYF
TRBD2,TRBJ2-4,TRBV11-2,many,TGTGCCAGCAGCAAACCGGGACAGATATTGCTAGCGGGAGAATACGAAAACATTCAGTACTTC,CASSKPGQILLAGEYENIQYF
TRBD2,TRBJ2-1,TRBV20-1,many,TGCAGTGCTAGAGATACTTCCGGGACTAGCTTCTACAATGAGCAGTTCTTC,CSARDTSGTSFYNEQFF
TRBD2,TRBJ2-3,TRBV19,few,TGTGCCAGTAGCAAAAGGACTAGCGGGCGTGCGTCTTCTAGCACAGATACGCAGTATTTT,CASSKRTSGRASSSTDTQYF
TRBD2,TRBJ2-1,TRBV9,NA,TGTGCCAGCAGCCCCAGGGGGCGACTAGCGGGAGGGGGGACGTACAATGAGCAGTTCTTC,CASSPRGRLAGGGTYNEQFF
NA,TRBJ1-5,TRBV6-1,few,TGTGCCAGCAGTAGCACAGGATCCTATAGCAATCAGCCCCAGCATTTT,CASSSTGSYSNQPQHF
TRBD2,TRBJ2-3,TRBV5-1,few,TGCGCCAGCAGCATTGACGTCGGACTAGCGGGCACAGATACGCAGTATTTT,CASSIDVGLAGTDTQYF
NA,TRBJ2-5,TRBV20-1,many,TGCAGTGCTACCCGCTCGGAGGGAGTGGGAGAGACCCAGTACTTC,CSATRSEGVGETQYF
TRBD1,TRBJ2-3,TRBV7-9,few,TGTGCCAGCAGCTCGCCCCCTGGGACAGGGACCACAGATACGCAGTATTTT,CASSSPPGTGTTDTQYF
TRBD1,TRBJ2-3,TRBV5-1,many,TGCGCCAGCAGCTTGGGGCAGGGGGAAGATACGCAGTATTTT,CASSLGQGEDTQYF
TRBD1,TRBJ2-7,TRBV20-1,many,TGCAGTGCCGGGCCGACAGGGATCTACGAGCAGTACTTC,CSAGPTGIYEQYF
NA,TRBJ1-5,TRBV25-1,NA,TGTGCCAGCAGTGAGTCAAGGGTTCAGCAGCCCCAGCATTTT,CASSESRVQQPQHF
TRBD1,TRBJ2-7,TRBV7-8,many,TGTGCCAGCAACCCCACCCGGGGACAGGCCATAAGTTGGGATCGGTACGAGCAGTACTTC,CASNPTRGQAISWDRYEQYF
NA,TRBJ2-7,TRBV6-1,few,TGTGCCAGCAAGGGGGGGCCCTACGAGCAGTACTTC,CASKGGPYEQYF
NA,TRBJ2-3,TRBV20-1,many,TGCAGTGCTAGAGTACCAGGACGGGATCCAGATACGCAGTATTTT,CSARVPGRDPDTQYF
NA,TRBJ2-1,TRBV29-1,NA,TGCAGCGTTCATCTGAACTCCTACAATGAGCAGTTCTTC,CSVHLNSYNEQFF
NA,TRBJ2-5,TRBV20-1,many,TGCAGTGCTAGAGCGACATACCAAGAGACCCAGTACTTC,CSARATYQETQYF
NA,TRBJ1-4,TRBV11-2,many,TGTGCCAGCAGCTGGGGGACAACTAATGAAAAACTGTTTTTT,CASSWGTTNEKLFF
TRBD2,TRBJ2-1,TRBV3-1,once,TGTGCCAGCAGCCAAGAGACTAGCGGGAGGGTAGGTGAGCAGTTCTTC,CASSQETSGRVGEQFF
NA,TRBJ2-5,TRBV28,many,TGTGCCAGCAGTTTATCTAACAGGGACCCGTACTTC,CASSLSNRDPYF
TRBD2,TRBJ2-7,TRBV7-8,many,TGTGCCAGCAGCCCGCTAGCGGGAGGAAAGTACGAGCAGTACTTC,CASSPLAGGKYEQYF
NA,TRBJ1-6,TRBV5-1,few,TGCGCCAGCAGGGAGGCGGGTAATTCACCCCTCCACTTT,CASREAGNSPLHF
NA,TRBJ2-7,TRBV5-1,many,TGCGCCAGCAGCTTGGGATTAGGACAGACCAACTACGAGCAGTACTTC,CASSLGLGQTNYEQYF
NA,TRBJ1-1,TRBV19,NA,TGTGCCAGTAGTATAACGAGGACTGAAGCTTTCTTT,CASSITRTEAFF
TRBD1,TRBJ2-1,TRBV7-9,many,TGTGCCAGCAGCTTTTCGGGACAGGGTAGGAATGAGCAGTTCTTC,CASSFSGQGRNEQFF
NA,TRBJ2-3,TRBV30,few,TGTGCCTGGTTCTCCCCCGGGCCCGGCACAGATACGCAGTATTTT,CAWFSPGPGTDTQYF
TRBD2,TRBJ2-2,TRBV20-1,few,TGCAGTGCTAGGAATCCGGCTAGCGGGATAACTGCCGGGGAGCTGTTTTTT,CSARNPASGITAGELFF
TRBD2,TRBJ2-3,TRBV2,many,TGTGCCAGCAGGGTTACTAGCGGACCCACAGATACGCAGTATTTT,CASRVTSGPTDTQYF
NA,TRBJ2-5,TRBV6-1,many,TGTGCCAGCAGTTCCCCCCGTGGAGCCCCGTACTTC,CASSSPRGAPYF
NA,TRBJ2-1,TRBV3-1,few,TGTGCCAGCAGCCACCTGGGGGCGGGCTACAATGAGCAGTTCTTC,CASSHLGAGYNEQFF
TRBD1,TRBJ2-5,TRBV20-1,many,TGCAGTGCTCAGGACAGGGGGCCTAAGACCCAGTACTTC,CSAQDRGPKTQYF
NA,TRBJ1-1,TRBV30,many,TGTGCCTGGAGTGTACTTTTTGAAGCTTTCTTT,CAWSVLFEAFF
NA,TRBJ2-3,TRBV19,NA,TGTGCCAGTAGTATCTCCAGGGATGGAGATACGCAGTATTTT,CASSISRDGDTQYF
TRBD1,TRBJ2-4,TRBV7-9,NA,TGTGCCAGCAGCCCCGACAGGGGGCCGGTCAAAAACATTCAGTACTTC,CASSPDRGPVKNIQYF
NA,TRBJ1-2,TRBV19,NA,TGTGCCAGTAGCGGAATCACGGGGGGCGTTTTCTATGGCTACACCTTC,CASSGITGGVFYGYTF
TRBD2,TRBJ2-7,TRBV10-3,NA,TGTGCCATCAGTGAGAACAGCGGGAGGGTCTCCTACGAGCAGTACTTC,CAISENSGRVSYEQYF
NA,TRBJ2-3,TRBV6-5,NA,TGTGCCAGCAGTTACTCCGGGGCTGGATCATGGGACACGCAGTATTTT,CASSYSGAGSWDTQYF
NA,TRBJ1-2,TRBV20-1,many,TGCAGTGCTAGTACAGGTGATGGCTACACCTTC,CSASTGDGYTF
NA,TRBJ2-3,TRBV20-1,many,TGCAGTGCTAGAATAGTAGCAGATACGCAGTATTTT,CSARIVADTQYF
TRBD2,TRBJ2-5,TRBV7-8,many,TGTGCCAGCAGCTTAGTCGGGACTAGCACTAAAAAGGGGTACCAAGAGACCCAGTACTTC,CASSLVGTSTKKGYQETQYF
TRBD2,TRBJ2-4,TRBV2,many,TGTGCCAGCAAGCAAACCCTGTCGGGAGCGGGGAACATTCAGTACTTC,CASKQTLSGAGNIQYF
NA,TRBJ1-2,TRBV2,many,TGTGCCAGCAGTGAGATCCAGGGTGGTAACTATGGCTACACCTTC,CASSEIQGGNYGYTF
NA,TRBJ1-2,TRBV12-3/TRBV12-4,many,TGTGCCAGCAGTTTTGGGGCTGGCGGCTACACCTTC,CASSFGAGGYTF
NA,TRBJ2-7,TRBV29-1,many,TGCAGCGTAGGATTACCCTACGAGCAGTACTTC,CSVGLPYEQYF
NA,TRBJ1-2,TRBV9,few,TGTGCCAGCAGCACCCAAGGGGACTATGGCTACACCTTC,CASSTQGDYGYTF